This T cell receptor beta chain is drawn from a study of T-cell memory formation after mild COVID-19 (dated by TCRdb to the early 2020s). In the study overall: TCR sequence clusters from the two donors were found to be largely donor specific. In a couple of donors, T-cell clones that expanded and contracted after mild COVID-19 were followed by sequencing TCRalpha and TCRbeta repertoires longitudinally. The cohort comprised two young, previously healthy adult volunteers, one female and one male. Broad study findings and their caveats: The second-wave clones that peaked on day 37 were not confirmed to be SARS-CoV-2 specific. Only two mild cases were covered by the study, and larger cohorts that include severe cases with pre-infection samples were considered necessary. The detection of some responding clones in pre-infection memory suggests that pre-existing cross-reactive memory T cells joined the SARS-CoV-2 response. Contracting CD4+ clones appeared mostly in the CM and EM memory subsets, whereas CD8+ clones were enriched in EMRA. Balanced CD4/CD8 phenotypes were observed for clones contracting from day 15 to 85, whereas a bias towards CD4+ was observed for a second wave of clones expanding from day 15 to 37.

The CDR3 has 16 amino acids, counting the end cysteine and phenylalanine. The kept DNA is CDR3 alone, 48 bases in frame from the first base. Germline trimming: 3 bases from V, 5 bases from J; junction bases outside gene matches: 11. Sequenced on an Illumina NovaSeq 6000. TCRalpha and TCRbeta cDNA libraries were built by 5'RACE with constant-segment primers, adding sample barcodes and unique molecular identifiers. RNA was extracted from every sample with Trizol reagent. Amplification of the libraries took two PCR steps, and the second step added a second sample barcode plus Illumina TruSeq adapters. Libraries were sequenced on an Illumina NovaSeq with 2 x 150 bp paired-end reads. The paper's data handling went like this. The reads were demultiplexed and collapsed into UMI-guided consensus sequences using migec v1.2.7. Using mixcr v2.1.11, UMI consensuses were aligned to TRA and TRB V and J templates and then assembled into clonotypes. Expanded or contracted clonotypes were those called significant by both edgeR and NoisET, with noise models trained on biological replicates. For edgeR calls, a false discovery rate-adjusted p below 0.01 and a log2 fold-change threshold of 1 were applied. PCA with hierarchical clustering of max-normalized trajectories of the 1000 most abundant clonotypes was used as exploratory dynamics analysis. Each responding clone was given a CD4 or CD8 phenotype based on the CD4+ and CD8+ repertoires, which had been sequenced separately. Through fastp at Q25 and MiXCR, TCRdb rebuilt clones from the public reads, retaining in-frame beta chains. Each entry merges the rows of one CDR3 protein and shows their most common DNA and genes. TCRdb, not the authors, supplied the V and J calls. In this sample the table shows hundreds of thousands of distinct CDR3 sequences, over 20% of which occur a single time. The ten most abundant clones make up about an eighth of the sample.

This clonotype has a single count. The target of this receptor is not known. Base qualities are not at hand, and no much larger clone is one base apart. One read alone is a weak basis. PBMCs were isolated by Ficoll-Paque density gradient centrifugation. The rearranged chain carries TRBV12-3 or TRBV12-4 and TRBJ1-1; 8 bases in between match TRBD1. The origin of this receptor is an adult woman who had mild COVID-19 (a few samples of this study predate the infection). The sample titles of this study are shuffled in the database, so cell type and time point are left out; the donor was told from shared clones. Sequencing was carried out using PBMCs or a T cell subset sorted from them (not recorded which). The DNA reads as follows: TGTGCCAGCAGTTTCATACAGGGGGATATGCGAACTGAAGCTTTCTTT. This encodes CASSFIQGDMRTEAFF.